The 13 T cell receptor beta chains given below trace back to one sample, sequenced in a study of identical twins (dated by TCRdb to 2015 to 2016). The method was 5' RACE. The sequencing machine was an Illumina HiSeq 2000. TCRdb cleaned the public reads at Q25 with fastp, built clones with MiXCR and kept in-frame beta chains. Records with the same CDR3 protein are collapsed into one entry carrying the most frequent genes and DNA. The sample contains roughly 290,000 distinct CDR3 sequences, around 9.7% of them found a single time. The ten largest make up roughly 7% of the sample. Separately, the same data were catalogued under a study of yellow fever vaccine responses in identical twins.

The specimen was CD8+ T cells sorted from blood. The receptors shown here come from a woman aged 18-29 years in good health.

The gene calls are TRBV5-5 and TRBJ2-7; no clear D. CDR1 SGHKS and CDR2 YYEKEE come from the germline V gene (reference sequence). V shed 0 bases and J shed 5 bases, with 12 bases lying between them. The CDR3 totals 14 residues. The CDR3 sequence: CASSLASLGDEQYF. The CDR3 DNA reads as TGTGCCAGCAGCTTGGCCTCGTTAGGAGACGAGCAGTACTTC.

About this clonotype: A read error may be the cause here, since a much bigger clone is one base away. V is TRBV7-9 and J is TRBJ2-7; 7 bases agree with TRBD1. The CDR3 sequence is 13 residues long. Germline loops: CDR1 SEHNR, CDR2 FQNEAQ (reference sequence). The J segment lost 5 bases and the V segment lost 2 bases, leaving 3 bases of the junction unmatched. CDR3: CASSLKTGDEQYF. In DNA form, the CDR3 reads TGTGCCAGCAGCTTAAAAACAGGGGACGAGCAGTACTTC.

The V call is TRBV7-9, the J call TRBJ2-7, with D perhaps TRBD1 or TRBD2 (5 bases each). The CDR3 runs 13 residues. The V end lost 2 bases, the J end lost 5 bases, and 10 bases lay between the germline ends. Germline assignment: CDR1 SEHNR and CDR2 FQNEAQ (reference sequence). The DNA for the CDR3 is TGTGCCAGCAGCTTACACGGGGCCCACGAGCAGTACTTC. The encoded protein is CASSLHGAHEQYF.

J is TRBJ2-2 and V is TRBV30, with 9 bases that match TRBD2. The CDR3 runs to 15 residues. V was clipped by 3 bases and J by 2 bases; unmatched bases: 4. Per the germline V gene, CDR1 is GTSNPN and CDR2 is SVGIG (reference sequence). The DNA of the CDR3 is TGTGCCTGGAGCAAACTAGCGGGTAACACCGGGGAGCTGTTTTTT. Translating it yields CAWSKLAGNTGELFF.

This clonotype was observed at least ten times. The CDR3 reads CASALSGGLGYTF. The DNA for the CDR3 is TGTGCCAGCGCTCTGTCCGGGGGCCTAGGCTACACCTTC. The rearrangement uses TRBV12-3 or TRBV12-4 and TRBJ1-2; the D gene is possibly TRBD1 (6 bases). The CDR3 has 13 residues. Trimming stripped 8 bases from V and 8 bases from J, with 18 bases between.

The chain recombines TRBV20-1 with TRBJ2-5; D is unresolved. Trimming stripped 6 bases from V and 5 bases from J, with 19 bases between. The CDR3 covers 14 residues. Germline V gene lookup returns CDR1 DFQATT and CDR2 SNEGSKA (reference sequence). Here the CDR3 reads CSATVDTEGETQYF. CDR3 DNA sequence: TGCAGTGCAACCGTCGACACCGAAGGGGAGACCCAGTACTTC.

This clonotype has a count of ten or more. The chain combines TRBV4-2 with TRBJ2-5, with unresolved D. The CDR3 consists of 16 residues. CDR1 is LGHNA, CDR2 YNFKEQ, per germline. The V end lost 0 bases, the J end lost 0 bases, and 11 bases lay between the germline ends. The CDR3 DNA is TGTGCCAGCAGCCAAGAACGTTACGGGTACCAAGAGACCCAGTACTTC. This translates into CASSQERYGYQETQYF.

This clonotype has more than one count but fewer than ten. The chain combines TRBV6-2 or TRBV6-3 with TRBJ1-1; 7 nucleotides align to TRBD1. CDR1 and CDR2 from the germline V gene are MNHEY and SVGEGT. V trimming: 3 bases; J trimming: 1 base; junction bases outside the gene matches: 2. This CDR3 contains 14 residues. The DNA for the CDR3 is TGTGCCAGCAGTTATGGGGACAGGAACACTGAAGCTTTCTTT. The encoded protein is CASSYGDRNTEAFF.

This clonotype was observed many times. The V gene is TRBV4-1, the J gene TRBJ2-5, with a possible D match to TRBD2 (6 bases). Looked up from germline, CDR1 is MGHRA and CDR2 is YSYEKL. Deletions cut 1 base from V and 5 bases from J, with 14 bases between. The CDR3 spans 15 residues. The CDR3 here is CASSQGTGERETQYF. The DNA of the CDR3 is TGCGCCAGCAGCCAAGGAACGGGAGAGCGGGAGACCCAGTACTTC.

This clonotype was picked up many times. This chain links TRBV11-3 with TRBJ2-3; D may be TRBD1 (5 bases). V was cut by 3 bases and J by 2 bases, with 9 bases left in between. This CDR3 contains 14 residues. Per germline, CDR1 SGHNT and CDR2 YENEEA. Here the CDR3 reads CASSFGHITDTQYF. CDR3 DNA sequence: TGTGCCAGCAGCTTCGGACATATCACAGATACGCAGTATTTT.

This clonotype was counted at least ten times. The CDR3 coding sequence is TGTGCCAGCAGTTTATCGAGTGGCAATGAGCAGTTCTTC. It specifies CASSLSSGNEQFF. The rearrangement uses TRBV27 and TRBJ2-1, with D hard to call. The length of the CDR3 is 13 residues. The ends were cut back, 0 bases at V and 6 bases at J, with 6 bases in the middle. The germline gives CDR1 MNHEY, CDR2 SMNVEV (reference sequence).

The chain combines TRBV13 with TRBJ1-2, with unresolved D. The CDR3 contains 14 residues. The germline V gene encodes CDR1 PRHDT and CDR2 FYEKMQ (reference sequence). Trimming cost V 2 bases and J 6 bases, with 13 bases left between them. CDR3 loop: CASSLSGRLNGYTF. The CDR3 region has the DNA TGTGCCAGCAGCTTATCCGGGAGGTTAAATGGCTACACCTTC. The full variable domain, rest sourced from reference TRBV13 and TRBJ1-2, is AAGVIQSPRHLIKEKRETATLKCYPIPRHDTVYWYQQGPGQDPQFLISFYEKMQSDKGSIPDRFSAQQFSDYHSELNMSSLELGDSALYFCASSLSGRLNGYTFGSGTRLTVV.

This chain connects TRBV11-2 to TRBJ2-1; TRBD2 agrees at 9 bases. CDR1 is SGHAT, CDR2 FQNNGV, per germline. J was trimmed by 5 bases and V by 0 bases; bases with no gene match: 8. The CDR3 totals 17 residues. The CDR3 sequence: CASSLDGLAGYNNEQFF. The DNA of the CDR3 is TGTGCCAGCAGCTTAGATGGGCTAGCGGGATACAACAATGAGCAGTTCTTC.